The 25 T cell receptor beta chains reported below all come from one sample, sequenced in a study of blood T cell repertoires in COVID-19. Some clones are missing from TCRdb's copy, which holds only in-frame ones; the method was immunoSEQ multiplex PCR. The table shows more than 80,000 clones, with about 64% occurring only once. Specimen: peripheral blood. These receptor sequences come from a human donor with acute or convalescent COVID-19. The donor label of this sample is uncertain.

The genes are TRBV2 and TRBJ1-2; D call uncertain. The length of the CDR3 is 14 residues. The V gene's germline CDR1 is SNHLY and CDR2 FYNNEI. V lost 2 bases to trimming and J lost 2 bases, with 9 bases between them. In DNA, the CDR3 is TGTGCCAGCAGTGAATTAACGGTAAACTATGGCTACACCTTC. Translation gives CASSELTVNYGYTF.

The chain is built from TRBV6-5 and TRBJ1-2; D perhaps matches TRBD1 (5 bases). The CDR3 covers 16 residues. Trimming left V 0 bases short and J 4 bases short, with 15 bases between. CDR1 MNHEY and CDR2 SVGAGI come from the germline V gene. The CDR3 region is CASSYSAGREGYGYTF. As DNA, the CDR3 is TGTGCCAGCAGTTACTCTGCAGGGAGGGAGGGCTATGGCTACACCTTC.

This clone showed up just once. Written as DNA, the CDR3 is TGTGCCAGCAACAGGGGCAGAGAGACCCAGTACTTC. This translates into CASNRGRETQYF. The J gene is TRBJ2-5, the V gene TRBV28, with TRBD1 matching over 7 bases. The CDR3 sequence is 12 residues long. Looked up from germline, CDR1 is MDHEN and CDR2 is SYDVKM. The junction had 3 bases not matched to a gene; V was cut back by 7 bases and J by 4 bases.

Only a few counts were recorded for this clone. The chain is built from TRBV6-5 and TRBJ1-3, with D possibly matching TRBD1 (5 bases). Trimming left V 6 bases short and J 4 bases short, with 10 bases between. The CDR3 consists of 13 residues. The germline gives CDR1 MNHEY, CDR2 SVGAGI. The CDR3 spells CASSGGSGNTIYF. CDR3 nucleotides: TGTGCCAGCAGCGGGGGGTCGGGAAACACCATATATTTT.

The gene calls are TRBV1 and TRBJ2-5; the table's D call, TRBD2, has no DNA check behind it. TRBV1 is designated a pseudogene. The CDR3 is 15 residues long. CDR3 protein: CTSRGGLAVEKTQYF. CDR3 DNA: TGCACCAGCAGGGGGGGGCTAGCGGTTGAAAAGACCCAGTACTTC.

DNA for the CDR3: TGTGCCAGCAGCTTAGCGGGGGGTCCGGGGGGCACAGATACGCAGTATTTT. Its translation: CASSLAGGPGGTDTQYF. The chain recombines TRBV7-6 with TRBJ2-3, with D tentatively TRBD2 (6 bases). The CDR3 has 17 residues. The V end lost 0 bases, the J end lost 1 base, and 14 bases lay between the germline ends. CDR1 is SGHVS, CDR2 FNYEAQ, per germline.

The V call is TRBV21-1, the J call TRBJ2-2; the D call of TRBD2 is as the table states it, not checked on the DNA. TRBV21-1 is a listed pseudogene. CDR3 length equals 20 residues. The CDR3 DNA sequence: TGTGCCAGCAGCAGAGGGAGGGTTGACTTATCCTTCTATGGCACCGGGGAGCTGTTTTTT. Translated, it gives CASSRGRVDLSFYGTGELFF.

The table lists this clone with a count of one. The CDR3 sequence is CSVSRSTDTQYF. The CDR3 region has the DNA TGCAGCGTTAGTAGAAGCACAGATACGCAGTATTTT. The chain has TRBV29-1 and TRBJ2-3; D not certain. The germline V and J ends were trimmed by 5 bases and 0 bases, with 6 bases remaining between them. Germline V gives CDR1 SQVTM, CDR2 ANQGSEA. This CDR3 has 12 residues.

The chain carries TRBV6-5 and TRBJ1-2; 7 bases match TRBD1. This CDR3 comprises 13 residues. CDR1 is MNHEY, CDR2 SVGAGI, per germline. V was clipped by 7 bases and J by 8 bases; unmatched bases: 10. The CDR3: CASTLRTGGGYTF. In DNA, the CDR3 is TGTGCCAGCACCCTAAGGACAGGAGGGGGCTACACCTTC.

The V and J genes are TRBV5-1 and TRBJ1-2, with D possibly matching TRBD1 (6 bases). The CDR3 has 13 residues. V was trimmed by 1 base and J by 5 bases, leaving 9 bases between them. Germline CDR1 and CDR2: SGHRS and YFSETQ. CDR3 nucleotides: TGCGCCAGCAGCTTGCGGACAGAATATGGCTACACCTTC. Amino acid sequence: CASSLRTEYGYTF.

This clone was counted many times. The chain is built from TRBV11-2 and TRBJ2-5, with D perhaps matching TRBD2 (5 bases). Deletions cut 0 bases from V and 5 bases from J, with 13 bases between. Germline CDR1 SGHAT, CDR2 FQNNGV. This CDR3 contains 15 residues. Here the CDR3 reads CASSLDPGISETQYF. Written as DNA, the CDR3 is TGTGCCAGCAGCTTAGATCCGGGAATCTCGGAGACCCAGTACTTC.

The genes are TRBV4-1 and TRBJ1-2; TRBD1 is a possible D gene (6 bases). Germline CDR1 MGHRA, CDR2 YSYEKL. The V and J ends lost 3 bases and 4 bases respectively, with 15 bases between them. The CDR3 is 15 amino acids. CDR3 residues: CASSHLRDTSYGYTF. The CDR3 DNA reads as TGCGCCAGCAGCCATCTCCGGGACACATCCTATGGCTACACCTTC.

This clone turned up a few times. Written as DNA, the CDR3 is TGTGCCAGCAGTGATGGTTGGGGGAGGTACGAGCAGTACGTC. Translation gives CASSDGWGRYEQYV. The gene calls are TRBV6-1 and TRBJ2-7, with D possibly being TRBD2 (6 bases). Trimming shortened V by 3 bases and J by 4 bases, and 13 bases separated the two germline ends. CDR1 and CDR2 from the germline V gene are MNHNS and SASEGT. The CDR3 consists of 14 residues.

The chain carries TRBV2 and TRBJ1-6; tentative D call: TRBD1 (6 bases). Germline V CDR1 and CDR2: SNHLY, FYNNEI. This CDR3 is 12 amino acids long. Trimming cost V 6 bases and J 6 bases, with 6 bases left between them. CDR3 amino acids: CASRDSNSPLHF. Here the CDR3 DNA reads TGTGCCAGCAGGGACAGTAATTCACCCCTCCACTTT.

The chain employs TRBV4-1 and TRBJ2-5; 9 bases are shared with TRBD2. Trimming at V came to 1 base and at J to 1 base, leaving 7 bases not matched to a gene. The CDR3 extends over 17 amino acids. Per the germline V gene, CDR1 is MGHRA and CDR2 is YSYEKL. The CDR3 spells CASSQGRLAALQETQYF. In DNA form, the CDR3 reads TGCGCCAGCAGCCAAGGTAGACTAGCGGCCCTCCAAGAGACCCAGTACTTC.

This sequence joins TRBV13 and TRBJ1-1; a weak D match, TRBD1 (5 bases). V was pared by 2 bases and J by 0 bases, with 13 bases between. Germline V gene lookup returns CDR1 PRHDT and CDR2 FYEKMQ (reference sequence). The length of the CDR3 is 16 residues. In DNA form, the CDR3 reads TGTGCCAGCAGCTTAAGGGGATCAGGGTTGAACACTGAAGCTTTCTTT. Its protein product is CASSLRGSGLNTEAFF.

The CDR3, as DNA: TGTGCCAGCAGCTTAAACGCAGGACAGGGGAAATACTTC. As protein: CASSLNAGQGKYF. The rearrangement joins TRBV7-2 to TRBJ2-7, with 9 positions matching TRBD1. J lost 13 bases, V lost 2 bases, and 9 bases had no gene match. The CDR3 runs to 13 residues. CDR1 and CDR2 from the germline V gene are SGHTA and FQGNSA.

The chain employs TRBV18 and TRBJ1-2; maybe TRBD1 (5 bases). Per germline, CDR1 KGHSH and CDR2 LQKENI. Trimming took off 3 bases at V and 4 bases at J, with 15 bases between the two ends. The CDR3 is made up of 15 amino acids. The CDR3 loop is CASSPALWTTYGYTF. As DNA, the CDR3 is TGTGCCAGCTCACCCGCCTTGTGGACAACCTATGGCTACACCTTC.

The genes are TRBV28 and TRBJ2-5; the match to TRBD2 covers 15 bases. CDR3 length: 16 amino acids. Germline V lookup: CDR1 MDHEN, CDR2 SYDVKM. V gave up 8 bases and J gave up 5 bases; unmatched junction bases: 9. CDR3 nucleotides: TGTGCCAGCTCCGGGACTAGCGGGGGGCGGAGGGAGACCCAGTACTTC. Its protein is CASSGTSGGRRETQYF.

The CDR3 sequence is CASSYRNQPQHF. As DNA, the CDR3 is TGTGCCAGTAGCTACAGGAATCAGCCCCAGCATTTT. V usage is TRBV19 and J usage is TRBJ1-5; the D gene is possibly TRBD1 (5 bases). The ends were cut back, 6 bases at V and 4 bases at J, with 7 bases in the middle. The CDR3 totals 12 residues. Germline assignment: CDR1 LNHDA and CDR2 SQIVND (reference sequence).

The gene calls are TRBV5-1 and TRBJ2-5; maybe TRBD1 (5 bases). Trimming cost V 1 base and J 3 bases, with 7 bases left between them. Looked up from germline, CDR1 is SGHRS and CDR2 is YFSETQ. This CDR3 has 13 residues. DNA of the CDR3: TGCGCCAGCAGCTTGTCCAGGGAAGAGACCCAGTACTTC. This codes for CASSLSREETQYF.

This clone has only a few counts. This rearrangement joins TRBV5-1 to TRBJ1-1; D might be TRBD1 (6 bases). The CDR3 extends over 16 amino acids. V lost 4 bases to trimming and J lost 1 base, with 17 bases between them. Germline V gene data show CDR1 as SGHRS and CDR2 as YFSETQ. Here the CDR3 reads CASSDVRQDWNTEAFF. The CDR3, as DNA: TGCGCCAGCAGCGACGTAAGACAGGACTGGAACACTGAAGCTTTCTTT.

This chain connects TRBV9 to TRBJ1-2; 9 bases agree with TRBD1. V trimming: 3 bases; J trimming: 4 bases; junction bases outside the gene matches: 10. CDR3 length: 16 residues. Germline-derived CDR1 and CDR2 are SGDLS and YYNGEE. The chain's CDR3 is CASSEGWDRDPYGYTF. The CDR3, as DNA: TGTGCCAGCAGCGAGGGGTGGGACAGGGACCCCTATGGCTACACCTTC.

This chain joins TRBV29-1 and TRBJ1-2, with 9 bases identical to TRBD1. The CDR3 has 14 amino acids. Germline V gives CDR1 SQVTM, CDR2 ANQGSEA. V lost 7 bases and J lost 2; bases outside the gene matches: 8. The DNA for the CDR3 is TGCAGCGCCGCTCCGGGACAGGGAAACTATGGCTACACCTTC. It is translated as CSAAPGQGNYGYTF.

In its sample, this clone was seen a few times. This chain uses TRBV30 with TRBJ1-2; D unresolved. Germline V lookup: CDR1 GTSNPN, CDR2 SVGIG (reference sequence). V was pared by 2 bases and J by 8 bases, with 9 bases between. CDR3 size: 11 residues. The CDR3 coding sequence is TGTGCCTGGAGTTATTACGAGGGCTACACCTTC. This codes for CAWSYYEGYTF. Drawing the rest from reference TRBV30 and TRBJ1-2, the complete variable domain is SQTIHQWPATLVQPVGSPLSLECTVEGTSNPNLYWYRQAAGRGLQLLFYSVGIGQISSEVPQNLSASRPQDRQFILSSKKLLLSDSGFYLCAWSYYEGYTFGSGTRLTVV.